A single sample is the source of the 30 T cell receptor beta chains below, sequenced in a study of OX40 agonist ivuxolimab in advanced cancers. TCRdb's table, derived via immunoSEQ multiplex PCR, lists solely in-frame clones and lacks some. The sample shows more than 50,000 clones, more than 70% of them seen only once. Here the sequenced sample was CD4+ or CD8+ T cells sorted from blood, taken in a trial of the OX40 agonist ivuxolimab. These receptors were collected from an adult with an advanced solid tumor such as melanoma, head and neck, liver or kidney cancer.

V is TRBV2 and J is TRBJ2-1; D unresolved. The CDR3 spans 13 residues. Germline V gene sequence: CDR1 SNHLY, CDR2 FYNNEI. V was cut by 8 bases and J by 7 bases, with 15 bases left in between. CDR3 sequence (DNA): TGTGCCAGCCAAGAAACCTGGATGAATGAGCAGTTCTTC. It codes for CASQETWMNEQFF.

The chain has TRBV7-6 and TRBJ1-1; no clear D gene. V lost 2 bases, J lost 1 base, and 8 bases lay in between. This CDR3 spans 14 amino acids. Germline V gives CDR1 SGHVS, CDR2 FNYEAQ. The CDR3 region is CASSLKPGNTEAFF. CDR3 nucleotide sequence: TGTGCCAGCAGCTTAAAACCCGGGAACACTGAAGCTTTCTTT.

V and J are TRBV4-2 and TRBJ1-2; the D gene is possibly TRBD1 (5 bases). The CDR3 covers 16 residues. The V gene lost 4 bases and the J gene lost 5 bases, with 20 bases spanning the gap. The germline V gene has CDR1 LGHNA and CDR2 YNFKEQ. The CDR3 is CASSPSPRGGTYGYTF. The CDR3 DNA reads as TGTGCCAGCAGCCCGAGCCCCCGGGGGGGAACTTATGGCTACACCTTC.

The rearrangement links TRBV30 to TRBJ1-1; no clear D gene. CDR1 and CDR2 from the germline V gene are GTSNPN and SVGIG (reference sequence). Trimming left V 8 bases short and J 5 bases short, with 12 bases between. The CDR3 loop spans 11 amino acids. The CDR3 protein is CARVRRTEAFF. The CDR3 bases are TGTGCCCGGGTTAGGAGGACTGAAGCTTTCTTT. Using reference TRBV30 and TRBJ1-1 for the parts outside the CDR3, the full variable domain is SQTIHQWPATLVQPVGSPLSLECTVEGTSNPNLYWYRQAAGRGLQLLFYSVGIGQISSEVPQNLSASRPQDRQFILSSKKLLLSDSGFYLCARVRRTEAFFGQGTRLTVV.

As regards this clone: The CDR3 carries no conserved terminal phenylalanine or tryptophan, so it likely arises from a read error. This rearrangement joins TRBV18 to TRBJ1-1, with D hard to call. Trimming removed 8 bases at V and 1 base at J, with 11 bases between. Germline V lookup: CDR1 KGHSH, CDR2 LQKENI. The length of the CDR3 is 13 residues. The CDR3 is CASGFGENTEAFL. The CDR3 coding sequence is TGTGCCAGCGGTTTTGGAGAGAACACTGAAGCTTTCCTT.

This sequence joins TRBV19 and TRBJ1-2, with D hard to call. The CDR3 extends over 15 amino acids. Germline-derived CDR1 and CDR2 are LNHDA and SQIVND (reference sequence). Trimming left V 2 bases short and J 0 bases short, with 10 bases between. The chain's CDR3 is CASSISYGSNYGYTF. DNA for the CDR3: TGTGCCAGTAGTATATCGTACGGATCTAACTATGGCTACACCTTC.

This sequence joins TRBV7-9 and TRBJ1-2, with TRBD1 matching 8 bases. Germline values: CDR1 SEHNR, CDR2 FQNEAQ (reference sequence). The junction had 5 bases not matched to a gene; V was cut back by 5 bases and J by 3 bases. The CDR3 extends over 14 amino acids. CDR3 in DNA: TGTGCCAGCAGCGATTCGACAGGGGACTATGGCTACACCTTC. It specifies CASSDSTGDYGYTF.

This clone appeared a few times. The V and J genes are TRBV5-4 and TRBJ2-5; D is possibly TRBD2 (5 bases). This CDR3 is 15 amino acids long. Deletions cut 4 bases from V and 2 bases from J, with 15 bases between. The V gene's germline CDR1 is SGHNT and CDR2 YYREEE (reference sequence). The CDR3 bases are TGTGCCAGCAGCCAGCGGCTTAGCCGTCAAGAGACCCAGTACTTC. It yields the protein CASSQRLSRQETQYF.

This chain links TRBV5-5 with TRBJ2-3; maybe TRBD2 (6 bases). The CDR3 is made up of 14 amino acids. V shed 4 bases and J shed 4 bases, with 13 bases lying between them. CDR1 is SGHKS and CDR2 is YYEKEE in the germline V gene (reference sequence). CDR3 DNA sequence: TGTGCCAGCAGCCGGGACTCCGGGGCAGATACGCAGTATTTT. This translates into CASSRDSGADTQYF.

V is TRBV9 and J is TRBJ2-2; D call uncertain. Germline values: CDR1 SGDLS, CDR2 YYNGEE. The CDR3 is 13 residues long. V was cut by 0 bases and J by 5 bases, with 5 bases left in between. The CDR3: CASSVAGTGELFF. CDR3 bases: TGTGCCAGCAGCGTAGCTGGGACCGGGGAGCTGTTTTTT.

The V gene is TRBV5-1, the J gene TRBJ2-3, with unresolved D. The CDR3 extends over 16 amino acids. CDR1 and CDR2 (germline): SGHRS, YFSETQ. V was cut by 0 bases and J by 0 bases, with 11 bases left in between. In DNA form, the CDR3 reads TGCGCCAGCAGCTTGGGGGCGGTCTTTAGCACAGATACGCAGTATTTT. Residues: CASSLGAVFSTDTQYF.

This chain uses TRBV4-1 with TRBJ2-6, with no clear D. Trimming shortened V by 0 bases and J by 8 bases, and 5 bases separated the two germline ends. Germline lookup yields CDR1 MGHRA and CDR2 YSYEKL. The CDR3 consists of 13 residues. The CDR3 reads CASSQEFPNVLTF. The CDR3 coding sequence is TGCGCCAGCAGCCAAGAATTTCCCAACGTCCTGACTTTC.

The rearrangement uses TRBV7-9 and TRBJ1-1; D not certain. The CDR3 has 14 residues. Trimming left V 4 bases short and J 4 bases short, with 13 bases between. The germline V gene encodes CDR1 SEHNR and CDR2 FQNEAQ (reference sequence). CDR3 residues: CASSSRGYGTEAFF. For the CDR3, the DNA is TGTGCCAGCAGCTCCCGCGGCTACGGCACTGAAGCTTTCTTT.

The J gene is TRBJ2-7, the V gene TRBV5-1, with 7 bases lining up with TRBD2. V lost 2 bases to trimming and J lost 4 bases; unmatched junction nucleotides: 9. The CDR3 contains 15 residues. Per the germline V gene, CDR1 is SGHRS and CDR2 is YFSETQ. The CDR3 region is CASSFRAGFAYEQYF. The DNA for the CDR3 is TGCGCCAGCAGCTTCCGAGCGGGGTTCGCTTACGAGCAGTACTTC.

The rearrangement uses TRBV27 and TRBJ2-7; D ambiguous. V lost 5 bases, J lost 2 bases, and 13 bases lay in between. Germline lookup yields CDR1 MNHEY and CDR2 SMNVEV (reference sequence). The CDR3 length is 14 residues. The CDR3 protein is CASSISPKPYEQYF. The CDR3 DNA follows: TGTGCCAGCAGTATTTCCCCTAAGCCCTACGAGCAGTACTTC.

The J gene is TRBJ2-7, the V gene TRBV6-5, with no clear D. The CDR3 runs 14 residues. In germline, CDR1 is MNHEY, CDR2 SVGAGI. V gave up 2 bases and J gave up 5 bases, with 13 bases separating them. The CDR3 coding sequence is TGTGCCAGCAGTTACCCCCCCGGGTACCACGAGCAGTACTTC. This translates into CASSYPPGYHEQYF.

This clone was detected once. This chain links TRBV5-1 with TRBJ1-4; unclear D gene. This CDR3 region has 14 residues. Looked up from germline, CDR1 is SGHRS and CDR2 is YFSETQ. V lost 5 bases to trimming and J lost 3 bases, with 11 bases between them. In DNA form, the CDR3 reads TGCGCCAGCAGTTGGAGCGGACCTAATGAAAAACTGTTTTTT. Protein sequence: CASSWSGPNEKLFF.

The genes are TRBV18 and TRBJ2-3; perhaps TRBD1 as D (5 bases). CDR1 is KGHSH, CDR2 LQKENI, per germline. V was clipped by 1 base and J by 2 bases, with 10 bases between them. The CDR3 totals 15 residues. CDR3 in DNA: TGTGCCAGCTCACCACGAGGCAGGGTCACAGATACGCAGTATTTT. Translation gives CASSPRGRVTDTQYF.

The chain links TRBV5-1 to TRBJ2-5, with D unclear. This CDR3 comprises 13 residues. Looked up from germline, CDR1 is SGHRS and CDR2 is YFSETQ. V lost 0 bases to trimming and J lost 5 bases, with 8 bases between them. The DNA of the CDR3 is TGCGCCAGCAGCTTGGATATCGTGGAGACCCAGTACTTC. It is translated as CASSLDIVETQYF. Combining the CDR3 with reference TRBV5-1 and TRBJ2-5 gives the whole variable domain KAGVTQTPRYLIKTRGQQVTLSCSPISGHRSVSWYQQTPGQGLQFLFEYFSETQRNKGNFPGRFSGRQFSNSRSEMNVSTLELGDSALYLCASSLDIVETQYFGPGTRLLVL.

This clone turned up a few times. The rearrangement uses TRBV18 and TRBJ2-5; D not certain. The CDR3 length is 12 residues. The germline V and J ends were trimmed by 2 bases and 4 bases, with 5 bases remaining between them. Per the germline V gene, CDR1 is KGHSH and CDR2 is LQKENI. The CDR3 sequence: CASSPLGETQYF. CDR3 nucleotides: TGTGCCAGCTCACCATTGGGAGAGACCCAGTACTTC.

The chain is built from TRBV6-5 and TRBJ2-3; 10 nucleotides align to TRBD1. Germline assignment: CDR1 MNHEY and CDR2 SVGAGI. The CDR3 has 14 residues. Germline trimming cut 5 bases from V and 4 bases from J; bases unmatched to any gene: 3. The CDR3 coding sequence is TGTGCCAGCAGTGGGGGGACAGGGGCAGATACGCAGTATTTT. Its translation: CASSGGTGADTQYF.

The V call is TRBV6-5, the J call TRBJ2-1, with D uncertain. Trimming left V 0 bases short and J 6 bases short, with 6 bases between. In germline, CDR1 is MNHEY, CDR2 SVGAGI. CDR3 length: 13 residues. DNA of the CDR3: TGTGCCAGCAGTTACTCGAAGGGCAATGAGCAGTTCTTC. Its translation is CASSYSKGNEQFF.

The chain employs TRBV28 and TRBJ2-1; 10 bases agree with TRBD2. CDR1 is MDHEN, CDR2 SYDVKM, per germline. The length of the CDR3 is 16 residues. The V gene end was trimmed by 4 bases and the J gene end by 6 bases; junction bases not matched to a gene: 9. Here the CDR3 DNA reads TGTGCCAGCAGTTCCGTCCGAGCGGGGGGGGCCAATGAGCAGTTCTTC. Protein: CASSSVRAGGANEQFF.

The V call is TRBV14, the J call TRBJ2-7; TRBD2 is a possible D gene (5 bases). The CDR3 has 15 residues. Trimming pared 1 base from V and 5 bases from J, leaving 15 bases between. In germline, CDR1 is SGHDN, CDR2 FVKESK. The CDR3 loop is CASSQVLGIGDEQYF. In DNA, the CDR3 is TGTGCCAGCAGCCAAGTATTGGGAATCGGGGACGAGCAGTACTTC.

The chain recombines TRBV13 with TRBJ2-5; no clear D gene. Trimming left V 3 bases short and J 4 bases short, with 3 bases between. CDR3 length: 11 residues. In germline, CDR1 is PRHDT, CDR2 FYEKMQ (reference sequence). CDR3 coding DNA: TGTGCCAGCAGCTTTGGAGAGACCCAGTACTTC. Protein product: CASSFGETQYF. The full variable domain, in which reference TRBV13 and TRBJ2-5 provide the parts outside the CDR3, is AAGVIQSPRHLIKEKRETATLKCYPIPRHDTVYWYQQGPGQDPQFLISFYEKMQSDKGSIPDRFSAQQFSDYHSELNMSSLELGDSALYFCASSFGETQYFGPGTRLLVL.

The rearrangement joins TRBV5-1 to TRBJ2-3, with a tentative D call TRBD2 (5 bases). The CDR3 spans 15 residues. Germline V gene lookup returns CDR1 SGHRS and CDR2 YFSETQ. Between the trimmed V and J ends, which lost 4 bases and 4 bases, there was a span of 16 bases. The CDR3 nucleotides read TGCGCCAGCAGCCTACAGCCACCCGGGGCAGATACGCAGTATTTT. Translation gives CASSLQPPGADTQYF.

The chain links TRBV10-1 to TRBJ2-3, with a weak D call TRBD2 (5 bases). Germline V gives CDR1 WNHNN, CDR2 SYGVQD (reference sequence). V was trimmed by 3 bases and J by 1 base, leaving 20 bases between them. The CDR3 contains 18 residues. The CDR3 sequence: CASSDRKIGIWGTDTQYF. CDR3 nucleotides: TGCGCCAGCAGTGATCGGAAGATCGGGATTTGGGGCACAGATACGCAGTATTTT.

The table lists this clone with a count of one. The CDR3 sequence is CASRARLGYGYTF. CDR3 coding DNA: TGTGCCAGCAGAGCTCGACTGGGCTATGGCTACACCTTC. The rearrangement joins TRBV27 to TRBJ1-2; D is ambiguous. Trimming stripped 6 bases from V and 4 bases from J, with 12 bases between. Germline CDR1 MNHEY, CDR2 SMNVEV (reference sequence). The CDR3 has 13 residues.

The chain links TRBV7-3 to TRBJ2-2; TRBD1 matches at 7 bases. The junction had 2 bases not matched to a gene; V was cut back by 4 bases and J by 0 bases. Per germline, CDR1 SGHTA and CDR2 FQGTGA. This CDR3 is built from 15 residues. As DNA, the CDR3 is TGTGCCAGCAGCTCCGGGACAGCGAACACCGGGGAGCTGTTTTTT. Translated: CASSSGTANTGELFF.

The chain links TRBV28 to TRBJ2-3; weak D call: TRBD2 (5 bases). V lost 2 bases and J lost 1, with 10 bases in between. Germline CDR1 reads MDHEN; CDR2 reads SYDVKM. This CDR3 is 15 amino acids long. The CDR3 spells CASSLRGRGTDTQYF. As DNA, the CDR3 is TGTGCCAGCAGTTTAAGAGGGCGGGGCACAGATACGCAGTATTTT.